This TCR beta chain appears in the sequencing data of a study of identical twins listed by TCRdb under 2016. Turning to the overall study: The study deep-sequenced TCR alpha and beta repertoires from monozygotic twins, unrelated adults of various ages and cord blood to test whether fetal clonotypes persist. To rule out contamination, the twin experiments were replicated at different times with different library preparation protocols. What the authors observed across the whole study: Conclusions relied on cross-sectional statistical analysis, since the same donors could not be followed over many years. A weaker excess of twin sharing was found in beta out-of-frame sequences because the signal-to-noise ratio was lowered by fewer shared sequences. Out-of-frame TCR alpha sharing in monozygotic twins was systematically underestimated by recombination models, whereas sharing between unrelated individuals was in agreement with the recombination models. Invariant T cells such as MAIT and iNKT could partly confound zero-insertion analyses, though diverse VJ usage argued against this for most clonotypes. Fewer insertions were carried by abundant cord blood beta clonotypes, a similar but weaker trend appeared in young adult naive repertoires, and no such trend appeared in memory repertoires. Out-of-frame TCR alpha sequences shared between twins showed an excess of low generation-probability sequences compared with coincidental sharing between unrelated individuals.

Looking up the germline V gene yields CDR1 MNHNS and CDR2 SASEGT. V is cut back by 7 bases and J by 5 bases, with 13 bases in the junction unmatched. Including the terminal cysteine and phenylalanine, the CDR3 comprises 15 residues. The retained sequence is limited to the CDR3, 45 bases, with the frame set at the first base. The library was produced with 5' RACE. This sample was sequenced with an Illumina HiSeq 2000. Template switching introduced a universal primer binding site; the final cDNA contained a unique molecular identifier, enabling accurate counting of TCR cDNA molecules. Specific primers in the conserved constant-segment region were used to synthesize first-strand cDNA for the TCR alpha and beta chains. To control for contamination, every cDNA library was double barcoded, receiving both a SMART-Mk sample barcode and Illumina barcodes. TruSeq adapter sequences along with Illumina sample barcodes were introduced in two successive PCR steps. Sequencing of the TCR alpha and beta cDNA libraries was done on the Illumina HiSeq platform using custom primers. In the authors' own workflow: Unique molecular identifiers were extracted from raw reads with MiGEC, and CDR3 positions were determined with MiXCR. Recombination models were inferred per individual with the repgenHMM and IGoR tools using an EM algorithm. The analysis of shared clonotypes was done with the tcR package in R, with sharing normalized by the product of cloneset sizes. Out-of-frame nonproductive sequences were analyzed to study raw recombination free of thymic and clonal selection effects. Using fastp trimming at Q25 and MiXCR clonotype assembly, TCRdb reanalyzed the public sequencing data and kept in-frame beta chains. One record per CDR3 amino acid sequence lists the most common genes and DNA. What appears here as the V and J calls and clone size reflects TCRdb's work, not the paper's. The sample data list 350,000 or so distinct CDR3 sequences, and about 12% of these were observed just once. The ten largest clonotypes hold 6% to 9% of the sample.

As regards this clonotype: The antigen this receptor binds is unknown. No base quality information exists; no much larger clone differs at one position.

Every donor was a healthy Caucasian. Three pairs of female monozygotic twins, all aged roughly 18 to 29 years, made up the twin cohort. CD4+ and CD8+ T cell populations were isolated with positive isolation kits from Invitrogen. The same specimen was also included in a second study, on yellow fever vaccine responses in identical twins. Per the second study: According to the authors, the vaccine-induced T cell response in identical twins seemed to be partly convergent and partly specific to each individual. Focusing on identical twins, the study followed the T cell clones that responded to the vaccine, and did so with precision.

This receptor was identified in a woman aged 18 to 35 in good health. The sequencing sample was made of CD8+ T cells sorted from blood. The V and J segments used are TRBV6-1 and TRBJ2-5; 7 central bases correspond to TRBD2. The DNA sequence is as follows: TGTGCCAGCAAACAACAAGGACTAGTTAGTGAGACCCAGTACTTC. This is translated as CASKQQGLVSETQYF.